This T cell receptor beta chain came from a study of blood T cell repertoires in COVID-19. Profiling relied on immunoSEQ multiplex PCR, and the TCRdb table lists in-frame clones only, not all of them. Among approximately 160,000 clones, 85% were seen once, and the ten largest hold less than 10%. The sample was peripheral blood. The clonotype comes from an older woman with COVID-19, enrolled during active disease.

CDR3 sequence: CASSQNRGYNEQFF. The CDR3 nucleotides are TGTGCCAGCAGCCAAAATAGGGGTTACAATGAGCAGTTCTTC. This chain connects TRBV14 to TRBJ2-1; a weak D match, TRBD1 (5 bases). Per the germline V gene, CDR1 is SGHDN and CDR2 is FVKESK. The CDR3 sequence is 14 residues long. The V end lost 2 bases, the J end lost 4 bases, and 9 bases lay between the germline ends. The full variable domain, its missing parts supplied by reference TRBV14 and TRBJ2-1, is EAGVTQFPSHSVIEKGQTVTLRCDPISGHDNLYWYRRVMGKEIKFLLHFVKESKQDESGMPNNRFLAERTGGTYSTLKVQPAELEDSGVYFCASSQNRGYNEQFFGPGTRLTVL.